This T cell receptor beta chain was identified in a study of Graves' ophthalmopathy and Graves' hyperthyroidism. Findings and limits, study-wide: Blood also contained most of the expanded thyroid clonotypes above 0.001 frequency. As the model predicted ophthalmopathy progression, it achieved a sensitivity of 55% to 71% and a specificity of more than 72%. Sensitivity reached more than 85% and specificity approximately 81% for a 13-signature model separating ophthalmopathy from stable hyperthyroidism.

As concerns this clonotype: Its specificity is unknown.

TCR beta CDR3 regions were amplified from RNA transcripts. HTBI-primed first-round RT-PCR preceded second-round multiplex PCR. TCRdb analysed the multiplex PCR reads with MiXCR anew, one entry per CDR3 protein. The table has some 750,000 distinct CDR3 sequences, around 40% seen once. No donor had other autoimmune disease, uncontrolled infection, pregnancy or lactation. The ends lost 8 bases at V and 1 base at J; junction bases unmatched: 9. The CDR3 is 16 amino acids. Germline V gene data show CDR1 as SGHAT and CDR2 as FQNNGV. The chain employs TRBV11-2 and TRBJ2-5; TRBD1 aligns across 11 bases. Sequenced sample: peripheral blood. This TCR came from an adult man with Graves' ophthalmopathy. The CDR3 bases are TGTGCCAGCGGGGGGAGGGGACAGGGGGGCCAAGAGACCCAGTACTTC. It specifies CASGGRGQGGQETQYF.